The 29 T cell receptor beta chains below all came from one sample that was sequenced in a study of chemoradiotherapy in HPV16-positive cancers. Profiling relied on immunoSEQ multiplex PCR, and the TCRdb table lists in-frame clones only, not all of them. This sample yields about 66,000 clones, of which 88% are seen a single time; around 4.4% belongs to the top ten. The sequenced sample was blood, obtained from a patient who underwent chemoradiotherapy. These receptors all stem from a human donor with HPV-associated anogenital cancer.

This sequence joins TRBV28 and TRBJ1-5; D remains unclear. The CDR3 is 15 amino acids. Between the trimmed V and J ends, which lost 6 bases and 0 bases, there was a span of 12 bases. Germline V gives CDR1 MDHEN, CDR2 SYDVKM. The CDR3 sequence: CASSVGYASNQPQHF. The CDR3, as DNA: TGTGCCAGCAGCGTGGGGTACGCTAGCAATCAGCCCCAGCATTTT. Variable domain in full (rest from reference TRBV28 and TRBJ1-5): DVKVTQSSRYLVKRTGEKVFLECVQDMDHENMFWYRQDPGLGLRLIYFSYDVKMKEKGDIPEGYSVSREKKERFSLILESASTNQTSMYLCASSVGYASNQPQHFGDGTRLSIL.

This clone has just one count. The chain couples TRBV6-1 to TRBJ1-2; possible D gene TRBD1, 5 bases. Germline CDR1 MNHNS, CDR2 SASEGT. The CDR3 totals 16 residues. V was shortened by 1 base and J by 5 bases, with 17 bases between the two germline ends. For the CDR3, the DNA is TGTGCCAGCAGTGAAGGGGGACGGATCTTGGGATATGGCTACACCTTC. Protein: CASSEGGRILGYGYTF.

The rearrangement uses TRBV9 and TRBJ2-7, with 9 bases fitting TRBD2. The CDR3 runs 16 residues. Germline V gene data show CDR1 as SGDLS and CDR2 as YYNGEE. The V gene end was trimmed by 4 bases and the J gene end by 5 bases; junction bases not matched to a gene: 13. DNA of the CDR3: TGTGCCAGCAGCCGCCCCGGGGCGGGGGGGAAGGACGAGCAGTACTTC. Amino acids: CASSRPGAGGKDEQYF.

The rearrangement links TRBV28 to TRBJ1-3, with D tentatively TRBD1 (5 bases). CDR3 length: 17 residues. V dropped 2 bases and J dropped 5 bases, with 19 bases sitting between them. In germline, CDR1 is MDHEN, CDR2 SYDVKM. In DNA form, the CDR3 reads TGTGCCAGCAGTTTAAGGTCTTCCACAGGTTTCCGAAACACCATATATTTT. Translating gives CASSLRSSTGFRNTIYF.

The chain has TRBV5-1 and TRBJ2-1; 9 bases match TRBD1. CDR1 SGHRS and CDR2 YFSETQ come from the germline V gene. J was trimmed by 8 bases and V by 3 bases; bases with no gene match: 9. This CDR3 is 15 amino acids long. This CDR3 is CASSSAVGQGYEQFF. The CDR3 DNA follows: TGCGCCAGCAGCTCGGCGGTGGGACAGGGCTATGAGCAGTTCTTC.

The chain couples TRBV28 to TRBJ1-2; TRBD1 matches 9 bases. V was clipped by 4 bases and J by 4 bases; unmatched bases: 7. Germline CDR1 is MDHEN and CDR2 is SYDVKM. The CDR3 is 15 residues long. The CDR3 coding sequence is TGTGCCAGCAGTTCCGGGACAGGGATTGGCTATGGCTACACCTTC. Translating gives CASSSGTGIGYGYTF.

This rearrangement joins TRBV28 to TRBJ1-1, with D possibly matching TRBD1 (5 bases). V was shortened by 5 bases and J by 7 bases, with 23 bases between the two germline ends. This CDR3 has 16 amino acids. CDR1 MDHEN and CDR2 SYDVKM come from the germline V gene. CDR3 region: CASSPTGGYGGGEAFF. The CDR3 DNA follows: TGTGCCAGCAGTCCGACGGGGGGGTATGGCGGTGGTGAAGCTTTCTTT. The full variable domain, rest sourced from reference TRBV28 and TRBJ1-1, is DVKVTQSSRYLVKRTGEKVFLECVQDMDHENMFWYRQDPGLGLRLIYFSYDVKMKEKGDIPEGYSVSREKKERFSLILESASTNQTSMYLCASSPTGGYGGGEAFFGQGTRLTVV.

On this clone: A read error may produce the germline difference seen at one junction end. This chain's CDR3 is CATSRDLGDRNPGELFF. CDR3 coding DNA: TGTGCCACCAGCAGAGATCTGGGGGATCGGAACCCCGGGGAGCTGTTTTTT. The chain couples TRBV15 to TRBJ2-2; the D gene could be TRBD1 or TRBD2 (5 bases each). Germline CDR1 LNHNV, CDR2 YYDKDF (reference sequence). The CDR3 sequence is 17 residues long.

The rearrangement joins TRBV5-4 to TRBJ2-1; 8 bases line up with TRBD2. The CDR3 runs 15 residues. V trimming: 2 bases; J trimming: 3 bases; junction bases outside the gene matches: 4. CDR1 is SGHNT and CDR2 is YYREEE in the germline V gene (reference sequence). The CDR3 DNA reads as TGTGCCAGCAGCTTAGCGGGGGCCCACTACAATGAGCAGTTCTTC. Amino acids: CASSLAGAHYNEQFF.

The V call is TRBV2, the J call TRBJ2-3; the D gene is possibly TRBD2 (5 bases). The V end lost 1 base, the J end lost 0 bases, and 8 bases lay between the germline ends. The length of the CDR3 is 15 residues. Germline CDR1 SNHLY, CDR2 FYNNEI. CDR3 coding DNA: TGTGCCAGCAGTGAAGTAAGGACTAGCACAGATACGCAGTATTTT. Its translation is CASSEVRTSTDTQYF.

V and J are TRBV27 and TRBJ2-6; weak D call: TRBD2 (6 bases). Trimming left V 2 bases short and J 0 bases short, with 17 bases between. The CDR3 runs to 19 residues. CDR1 MNHEY and CDR2 SMNVEV come from the germline V gene (reference sequence). The CDR3 spells CASSLGGTLSLSGANVLTF. For the CDR3, the DNA is TGTGCCAGCAGTTTAGGAGGGACTCTCTCTCTCTCTGGGGCCAACGTCCTGACTTTC.

This clone was seen only once. This rearrangement joins TRBV10-3 to TRBJ1-1; a weak D match, TRBD1 (5 bases). The V end lost 4 bases, the J end lost 2 bases, and 14 bases lay between the germline ends. The CDR3 is 15 residues long. Germline V gene sequence: CDR1 ENHRY, CDR2 SYGVKD. The CDR3 is CAISGSRAKNTEAFF. The CDR3 DNA sequence: TGTGCCATCAGTGGGAGCAGGGCGAAAAACACTGAAGCTTTCTTT.

The chain uses TRBV5-1 and TRBJ1-2; maybe TRBD1 (5 bases). The CDR3 covers 14 residues. Germline V lookup: CDR1 SGHRS, CDR2 YFSETQ. The ends were cut back, 3 bases at V and 0 bases at J, with 9 bases in the middle. The DNA of the CDR3 is TGCGCCAGCAGCTCACAGGCGTCTAACTATGGCTACACCTTC. Translating it yields CASSSQASNYGYTF.

V is TRBV4-1 and J is TRBJ2-7, with D tentatively TRBD2 (7 bases). Germline values: CDR1 MGHRA, CDR2 YSYEKL. CDR3 length equals 17 residues. V lost 1 base and J lost 0, with 16 bases in between. As DNA, the CDR3 is TGCGCCAGCAGCCAAGGTGTGGGAGGGGGGGTCTCCTACGAGCAGTACTTC. This translates into CASSQGVGGGVSYEQYF.

V gene TRBV6-1 combines with J gene TRBJ2-1; D may be TRBD1 (6 bases). CDR1 and CDR2 from the germline V gene are MNHNS and SASEGT. V lost 6 bases to trimming and J lost 5 bases, with 11 bases between them. This CDR3 region has 13 residues. CDR3 DNA: TGTGCCAGCAGGGGACATCCTAACAATGAGCAGTTCTTC. Its protein product is CASRGHPNNEQFF.

CDR3 sequence reads: CASSAPGGMAFF. CDR3 bases: TGTGCCAGCAGCGCCCCGGGGGGCATGGCTTTCTTT. This rearrangement joins TRBV14 to TRBJ1-1; tentative D call: TRBD1 (6 bases). The germline V gene encodes CDR1 SGHDN and CDR2 FVKESK. Trimming removed 5 bases from V and 11 bases from J, with 15 bases in between. The CDR3 has 12 residues.

The chain is built from TRBV5-1 and TRBJ1-6; D uncertain. V shed 5 bases and J shed 8 bases, with 11 bases lying between them. CDR1 and CDR2 (germline): SGHRS, YFSETQ. The CDR3 spans 13 residues. The DNA for the CDR3 is TGCGCCAGCAGTCAAGACGGGGATTCACCCCTCCACTTT. The encoded protein is CASSQDGDSPLHF.

This chain connects TRBV5-1 to TRBJ1-1, with D perhaps matching TRBD1 (5 bases). The CDR3 has 13 amino acids. Per the germline V gene, CDR1 is SGHRS and CDR2 is YFSETQ. V gave up 0 bases and J gave up 4 bases, with 7 bases separating them. CDR3 in DNA: TGCGCCAGCAGCTTGGGGGACGCCACTGAAGCTTTCTTT. Residues: CASSLGDATEAFF.

CDR3 DNA sequence: TGTGCCAGCAGTGAATCCCTGACGGGGGACAAAAACATTCAGTACTTC. Residues: CASSESLTGDKNIQYF. The chain has TRBV2 and TRBJ2-4, with D perhaps matching TRBD2 (6 bases). This CDR3 is 16 amino acids long. Trimming took 2 bases from V and 3 from J, leaving 14 bases between them. The germline gives CDR1 SNHLY, CDR2 FYNNEI.

This chain connects TRBV5-6 to TRBJ2-5, with 7 bases identical to TRBD2. CDR3 length: 16 amino acids. Germline V gene lookup returns CDR1 SGHDT and CDR2 YYEEEE. Trimming removed 4 bases from V and 1 base from J; junction bases left unmatched: 10. The DNA for the CDR3 is TGTGCCAGCAGCCCCCGGTACTTAGCGGGCCAAGAGACCCAGTACTTC. It yields the protein CASSPRYLAGQETQYF.

This clone occurred a few times. The genes are TRBV6-5 and TRBJ1-2; TRBD1 aligns across 12 bases. Losses at the gene ends were 5 bases for V and 8 bases for J; bases not matched to a gene: 9. The CDR3 covers 15 residues. In germline, CDR1 is MNHEY, CDR2 SVGAGI. DNA for the CDR3: TGTGCCAGCAGTCAGACGCCCGGGACAGGGGGCGGCTACACCTTC. It codes for CASSQTPGTGGGYTF.

The V call is TRBV7-3, the J call TRBJ2-7, with D unresolved. This CDR3 comprises 12 residues. CDR1 and CDR2 from the germline V gene are SGHTA and FQGTGA. The germline V and J ends were trimmed by 5 bases and 0 bases, with 5 bases remaining between them. CDR3 region: CASSPSSYEQYF. CDR3 nucleotides: TGTGCCAGCAGCCCGAGCTCCTACGAGCAGTACTTC. Supplemented by reference TRBV7-3 and TRBJ2-7, the full variable domain reads GAGVSQTPSNKVTEKGKYVELRCDPISGHTALYWYRQSLGQGPEFLIYFQGTGAADDSGLPNDRFFAVRPEGSVSTLKIQRTERGDSAVYLCASSPSSYEQYFGPGTRLTVT.

J is TRBJ2-7 and V is TRBV7-9; TRBD1 aligns across 7 bases. The V gene end was trimmed by 0 bases and the J gene end by 2 bases; junction bases not matched to a gene: 4. There are 15 residues in the CDR3. The germline V gene encodes CDR1 SEHNR and CDR2 FQNEAQ (reference sequence). The CDR3, as DNA: TGTGCCAGCAGCTTAGCGGGACAGAGTACCTACGAGCAGTACTTC. Encoded protein: CASSLAGQSTYEQYF.

The gene calls are TRBV14 and TRBJ2-1, with 9 positions matching TRBD2. The trim removed 1 base at V and 7 bases at J, leaving 14 bases unmatched. The CDR3 runs to 18 residues. Germline CDR1 reads SGHDN; CDR2 reads FVKESK. The CDR3 loop reads CASSQARGPAGGRNEQFF. The CDR3 DNA sequence: TGTGCCAGCAGCCAAGCCCGGGGCCCAGCGGGAGGCCGGAATGAGCAGTTCTTC.

The chain combines TRBV28 with TRBJ2-7; no definite D call. This CDR3 is built from 15 residues. Trimming pared 5 bases from V and 3 bases from J, leaving 17 bases between. Germline lookup yields CDR1 MDHEN and CDR2 SYDVKM. The CDR3 sequence is CASSNPPDGIYEQYF. CDR3 coding DNA: TGTGCCAGCAGTAATCCCCCGGACGGTATCTACGAGCAGTACTTC.

The V gene is TRBV7-9, the J gene TRBJ2-2, with 12 bases that match TRBD2. In germline, CDR1 is SEHNR, CDR2 FQNEAQ (reference sequence). V shed 6 bases and J 3 bases; nucleotides not matched to a gene: 5. The CDR3 sequence is 16 residues long. In nucleotides, the CDR3 is TGTGCCAGCAGACATCGACTAGCGGGAGACACCGGGGAGCTGTTTTTT. This translates into CASRHRLAGDTGELFF.

The chain links TRBV9 to TRBJ2-5; possible D gene TRBD2, 5 bases. This CDR3 is built from 14 residues. V dropped 3 bases and J dropped 4 bases, with 13 bases sitting between them. CDR1 SGDLS and CDR2 YYNGEE come from the germline V gene. The CDR3 coding sequence is TGTGCCAGCAGCGCTGGACTGGCACGAGAGACCCAGTACTTC. It yields the protein CASSAGLARETQYF.

The sample holds one count of this clone. This chain joins TRBV27 and TRBJ1-4; 8 bases are a match to TRBD1. Losses at the gene ends were 6 bases for V and 2 bases for J; bases not matched to a gene: 5. The CDR3 has 15 residues. CDR1 and CDR2 (germline): MNHEY, SMNVEV (reference sequence). The CDR3 reads CASRFGQGTNEKLFF. The CDR3 nucleotides read TGTGCCAGCAGGTTCGGACAGGGCACTAATGAAAAACTGTTTTTT.

The V gene is TRBV2, the J gene TRBJ2-6; D gene uncertain. Between the trimmed V and J ends, which lost 4 bases and 0 bases, there was a span of 10 bases. CDR3 length equals 16 residues. CDR1 is SNHLY and CDR2 is FYNNEI in the germline V gene. DNA of the CDR3: TGTGCCAGCAGTGCCATTCTAGGCTCTGGGGCCAACGTCCTGACTTTC. Protein product: CASSAILGSGANVLTF.